These T cell receptor beta chains were read from a single sample in a study of cytomegalovirus exposure and HLA in healthy donors. Method: immunoSEQ multiplex PCR; TCRdb's copy keeps in-frame clones and lacks some. The sample holds some 110,000 clones, approximately 81% seen once. Sequencing input: PBMCs. The receptor source for this set is a woman aged 18-30 years in good health and CMV-seropositive. Each CDR3 is given with its conserved first and last residue. A D gene is named only where the DNA matches it firmly. Expanded clones get a size class; other rows say once, few or many, or leave the size out.

d_gene	v_gene	j_gene	abundance	CDR3aa	CDR3nt
NA	TRBV25-1	TRBJ1-5	NA	CASRAGQFNQPQHF	TGTGCCAGCAGGGCTGGACAGTTCAATCAGCCCCAGCATTTT
NA	TRBV11-2	TRBJ2-3	NA	CASSFNLASDTQYF	TGTGCCAGCAGCTTCAACCTAGCCTCAGATACGCAGTATTTT
TRBD2	TRBV11-3	TRBJ2-4	NA	CASSRTSGRARDIQYF	TGTGCCAGCAGCCGGACTAGCGGGAGGGCCAGGGACATTCAGTACTTC
NA	TRBV11-3	TRBJ2-5	NA	CASSSLTRAAQYF	TGTGCCAGCAGCTCCCTTACTAGAGCCGCCCAGTACTTC
NA	TRBV6-1	TRBJ2-7	NA	CASRFHRFPHEQYF	TGTGCCAGCAGATTCCACAGGTTCCCCCACGAGCAGTACTTC
NA	TRBV11-2	TRBJ2-3	NA	CASSSEYTDTQYF	TGTGCCAGCAGCTCGGAGTACACAGATACGCAGTATTTT
TRBD1	TRBV27	TRBJ1-2	NA	CASSLVWTGIYGYTF	TGTGCCAGCAGCCTCGTTTGGACAGGGATCTATGGCTACACCTTC
TRBD1	TRBV7-9	TRBJ2-1	few	CASRDRGYNEQFF	TGTGCCAGCAGGGACAGGGGCTACAATGAGCAGTTCTTC
TRBD1	TRBV5-6	TRBJ1-2	few	CASSLFGGGDGYTF	TGTGCCAGCAGCTTGTTTGGAGGGGGCGATGGCTACACCTTC
NA	TRBV7-9	TRBJ2-3	NA	CASSLSTDTQYF	TGTGCCAGCAGCTTGTCGACAGATACGCAGTATTTT
TRBD2	TRBV5-1	TRBJ2-3	NA	CASSLVSSGGTDTQYF	TGCGCCAGCAGCTTAGTTTCTAGCGGTGGCACAGATACGCAGTATTTT
NA	TRBV6-5	TRBJ2-7	NA	CASSSQGINEQYF	TGTGCCAGCAGCTCCCAGGGTATCAACGAGCAGTACTTC
TRBD1	TRBV5-6	TRBJ1-1	NA	CASSLVGDRVNTEAFF	TGTGCCAGCAGCTTGGTGGGGGACAGGGTGAACACTGAAGCTTTCTTT
TRBD1	TRBV30	TRBJ2-7	NA	CAWSGTGGFYEQYF	TGTGCCTGGAGCGGGACAGGGGGTTTCTACGAGCAGTACTTC
TRBD2	TRBV4-1	TRBJ2-3	few	CASSQGFGASGRDETQYF	TGCGCCAGCAGCCAAGGGTTTGGGGCTAGCGGGAGGGACGAGACGCAGTATTTT
NA	TRBV7-8	TRBJ2-7	once	CASSQRYEQYF	TGTGCCAGCAGCCAACGGTACGAGCAGTACTTC
NA	TRBV6-5	TRBJ2-7	once	CASSYSLLHYEQYF	TGTGCCAGCAGTTACAGCCTCCTCCACTACGAGCAGTACTTC
NA	TRBV20-1	TRBJ1-2	NA	CSAIRGGYTF	TGCAGTGCTATCAGAGGTGGCTACACCTTC
TRBD1	TRBV5-5	TRBJ1-1	NA	CASSPADRVRITFF	TGTGCCAGCAGCCCCGCCGACAGGGTTAGAATTACTTTCTTT
TRBD2	TRBV15	TRBJ2-1	once	CATSRDRTSRSNEQFF	TGTGCCACCAGCAGAGATAGGACTAGCAGGTCCAATGAGCAGTTCTTC
TRBD2	TRBV5-1	TRBJ2-3	NA	CASSPDGGDTQYF	TGCGCCAGCAGCCCTGACGGGGGGGATACGCAGTATTTT
NA	TRBV27	TRBJ1-1	NA	CASSSTGGANTEAFF	TGTGCCAGCAGTTCCACCGGAGGGGCGAACACTGAAGCTTTCTTT
NA	TRBV5-4	TRBJ1-2	NA	CASSFAGSYYGYTF	TGTGCCAGCAGCTTTGCGGGTTCCTACTATGGCTACACCTTC
NA	TRBV2	TRBJ1-1	few	CASSVEGTEAFF	TGTGCCAGCAGTGTAGAGGGTACTGAAGCTTTCTTT
TRBD2	TRBV10-1	TRBJ2-1	once	CASSDSIAGSYNEQFF	TGCGCCAGCAGTGATAGTATAGCGGGCTCCTACAATGAGCAGTTCTTC
NA	TRBV30	TRBJ2-5	NA	CAWSVRETQYF	TGTGCCTGGAGTGTACGGGAGACCCAGTACTTC
NA	TRBV10-2	TRBJ2-1	NA	CASSEMRVEQFF	TGCGCCAGCAGTGAGATGAGGGTTGAGCAGTTCTTC
TRBD2	TRBV5-1	TRBJ2-2	NA	CASFHERGNTGELFF	TGCGCCAGCTTCCACGAGCGGGGGAACACCGGGGAGCTGTTTTTT
TRBD1	TRBV6-5	TRBJ1-2	NA	CASKMLQGAGYTF	TGTGCCAGCAAGATGTTACAGGGGGCTGGCTACACCTTC
NA	TRBV5-8	TRBJ2-1	NA	CASSPFGGTYNEQFF	TGTGCCAGCAGCCCTTTTGGGGGCACCTACAATGAGCAGTTCTTC
NA	TRBV7-2	TRBJ2-1	once	CASSFPGTPGNEQFF	TGTGCCAGCAGCTTCCCCGGGACACCAGGGAATGAGCAGTTCTTC
TRBD2	TRBV5-4	TRBJ2-1	NA	CASSPGTSGYNEQFF	TGTGCCAGCAGCCCTGGGACTAGCGGCTACAATGAGCAGTTCTTC
TRBD2	TRBV7-8	TRBJ2-7	NA	CASSLGAGGLEQYF	TGTGCCAGCAGCTTAGGGGCGGGAGGGCTTGAGCAGTACTTC
TRBD1	TRBV7-3	TRBJ2-1	NA	CASSPDRYNEQFF	TGTGCCAGCAGCCCGGACAGGTACAATGAGCAGTTCTTC
TRBD1	TRBV5-6	TRBJ2-6	NA	CASSFVRQGTFSGANVLTF	TGTGCCAGCAGCTTCGTAAGACAGGGGACTTTTTCTGGGGCCAACGTCCTGACTTTC
TRBD1	TRBV11-3	TRBJ1-1	NA	CASSQSRGTEAFF	TGTGCCAGCAGCCAATCCAGGGGGACTGAAGCTTTCTTT
NA	TRBV7-3	TRBJ1-1	few	CASSLTGMVGTEAFF	TGTGCCAGCAGCTTAACCGGGATGGTGGGCACTGAAGCTTTCTTT
NA	TRBV7-9	TRBJ2-7	NA	CASSSSMSEQYF	TGTGCCAGCAGCTCCTCTATGAGCGAGCAGTACTTC
NA	TRBV4-1	TRBJ2-3	NA	CASSQVSYRIEPDTQYF	TGCGCCAGCAGCCAAGTTTCGTACAGGATTGAGCCAGATACGCAGTATTTT
TRBD1	TRBV5-1	TRBJ2-1	NA	CASSENRGEQFF	TGCGCCAGCAGCGAGAACAGGGGTGAGCAGTTCTTC
NA	TRBV11-3	TRBJ1-1	NA	CASSQLRNTEAFF	TGTGCCAGCAGCCAACTCCGGAACACTGAAGCTTTCTTT
TRBD2	TRBV5-1	TRBJ2-1	NA	CASSLSVGGQSHNEQFF	TGCGCCAGCAGCTTGTCTGTGGGAGGGCAAAGCCACAATGAGCAGTTCTTC
NA	TRBV9	TRBJ1-2	NA	CASSVGGRGYGYTF	TGTGCCAGCAGCGTAGGAGGCAGGGGTTATGGCTACACCTTC
NA	TRBV6-6	TRBJ1-1	NA	CASSSLQSLNTEAFF	TGTGCCAGCAGTTCCTTACAGAGCTTGAACACTGAAGCTTTCTTT
TRBD1	TRBV27	TRBJ2-7	NA	CASSLWGQARNEQYF	TGTGCCAGCAGTTTGTGGGGACAGGCTAGGAACGAGCAGTACTTC
NA	TRBV12-5	TRBJ2-7	NA	CASGFLPRDPNEQYF	TGTGCTAGTGGTTTTCTCCCCAGGGATCCGAACGAGCAGTACTTC
TRBD1	TRBV7-2	TRBJ1-1	NA	CASSRGPVDTEAFF	TGTGCCAGCAGCAGGGGGCCGGTTGACACTGAAGCTTTCTTT
TRBD2	TRBV25-1	TRBJ2-1	NA	CASSGLAAYNEQFF	TGTGCCAGCAGTGGGCTAGCGGCGTACAATGAGCAGTTCTTC
NA	TRBV11-1	TRBJ2-7	NA	CASSSYGEQYF	TGTGCCAGCAGCTCGTACGGCGAGCAGTACTTC
TRBD1	TRBV25-1	TRBJ1-2	NA	CASSEPRGQGLGYTF	TGTGCCAGCAGTGAACCCCGCGGACAGGGGCTTGGCTACACCTTC
NA	TRBV5-1	TRBJ1-1	NA	CASREQGNTEAFF	TGCGCCAGCAGGGAGCAGGGGAACACTGAAGCTTTCTTT
TRBD2	TRBV2	TRBJ2-7	NA	CASINGRNPYEQYF	TGTGCCAGCATCAACGGGAGGAATCCCTACGAGCAGTACTTC
NA	TRBV5-1	TRBJ1-1	NA	CASSATGTTEAFF	TGCGCCAGCAGCGCAACAGGGACCACTGAAGCTTTCTTT
NA	TRBV5-4	TRBJ2-7	NA	CASSLDRGGYEQYF	TGTGCCAGCAGCTTGGATAGGGGAGGCTACGAGCAGTACTTC
NA	TRBV5-6	TRBJ1-5	NA	CASSLWKGTRSQPQHF	TGTGCCAGCAGCTTGTGGAAGGGGACAAGGAGTCAGCCCCAGCATTTT
TRBD2	TRBV7-3	TRBJ2-3	once	CASSARLAGMNTQYF	TGTGCCAGCAGCGCCCGACTAGCGGGAATGAATACGCAGTATTTT
TRBD1	TRBV28	TRBJ1-2	NA	CASPGQGGYTF	TGTGCCAGCCCGGGACAGGGGGGCTACACCTTC